This T cell receptor beta chain is from a study of technical replicates of blood from several donors. TCRdb's table, derived via immunoSEQ multiplex PCR, lists solely in-frame clones and lacks some. The repertoire holds around 67,000 clones, with more than 90% as singletons. With 1 base removed from V and 1 base from J, the gap between germline ends came to 8 bases. Germline V gene data show CDR1 as SGHNT and CDR2 as YYREEE (reference sequence). This CDR3 contains 14 residues. V usage is TRBV5-4 and J usage is TRBJ1-1; D possibly corresponds to TRBD1 (5 bases). The sequence derives from a human donor in good health. Sequences were obtained from T cells isolated from PBMCs. CDR3 bases: TGTGCCAGCAGCTTGCAGGGCGGGAACACTGAAGCTTTCTTT. Amino acids: CASSLQGGNTEAFF.